These 9 T cell receptor beta chains share one sample of origin, sequenced in a study of blood T cells in healthy people across ages. Combining a sample-barcoded 5' primer with a J-beta primer mix, a second PCR ran for roughly 7 to 12 cycles. Each CDR3 protein is one row after TCRdb ran MiXCR on the 5' RACE reads. Of about 1 million distinct CDR3 sequences in the sample, 35% to 50% are singletons; the top ten hold approximately 17%. Input material: blood. All receptors derive from a woman aged 60-75 years in good health.

As for this clonotype: Sequence at one end of the junction differs from germline and may be a read error. The chain joins TRBV20-1 to TRBJ2-1, with TRBD2 matching over 9 bases. This CDR3 comprises 14 residues. Germline V gene sequence: CDR1 DFQATT, CDR2 SNEGSKA (reference sequence). CDR3 sequence reads: CSASKLAGDNERFF. The CDR3, as DNA: TGCAGTGCTAGTAAGTTAGCGGGAGACAATGAGCGGTTCTTC.

Concerning this clonotype: A much larger clone is a single base away; this may be a read error. The chain links TRBV5-6 to TRBJ2-5; D is uncertain. Per the germline V gene, CDR1 is SGHDT and CDR2 is YYEEEE. Trimming took 0 bases from V and 2 from J, leaving 14 bases between them. This CDR3 region has 16 residues. CDR3 DNA: TGTGCCAGCAGCTTGGATGTCGAGAGGTCACAAGAGACCCAGTACTTC. It codes for CASSLDVERSQETQYF.

The rearrangement links TRBV30 to TRBJ2-1; perhaps TRBD2 as D (5 bases). The CDR3 is made up of 13 amino acids. Trimming cost V 3 bases and J 10 bases, with 16 bases left between them. Germline V gene lookup returns CDR1 GTSNPN and CDR2 SVGIG (reference sequence). In DNA, the CDR3 is TGTGCCTGGAGCGGGAACGGTGCCTACGAGCAGTTCTTC. Translation gives CAWSGNGAYEQFF.

This chain connects TRBV12-5 to TRBJ2-7; D is unresolved. The J call is uncertain, as TRBJ2-5 better fits the DNA end. This CDR3 has 13 residues. Germline V gives CDR1 LGHNT, CDR2 FRNRAP. The CDR3 bases are TGTGCTAGTGGTTTGTGGGATGGAGAGACCCAGTACTTC. This codes for CASGLWDGETQYF.

The V gene is TRBV20-1, the J gene TRBJ1-5, with 8 nucleotides matching TRBD1. Germline V CDR1 and CDR2: DFQATT, SNEGSKA (reference sequence). The CDR3 spans 13 residues. The ends lost 6 bases at V and 6 bases at J; junction bases unmatched: 7. CDR3 region: CSAKTGAGQPQHF. The CDR3 region has the DNA TGCAGTGCCAAGACAGGGGCGGGTCAGCCCCAGCATTTT.

Only a few counts were recorded for this clonotype. The chain is built from TRBV5-1 and TRBJ1-4; 9 bases are shared with TRBD1. V lost 4 bases and J lost 5; bases outside the gene matches: 3. Per germline, CDR1 SGHRS and CDR2 YFSETQ. The CDR3 sequence is 14 residues long. CDR3 amino acids: CASSPDRGNEKLFF. CDR3 bases: TGCGCCAGCAGCCCCGACAGGGGGAATGAAAAACTGTTTTTT.

There are many counts of this clonotype. The gene calls are TRBV20-1 and TRBJ1-2, with a possible D match to TRBD1 (6 bases). Trimming removed 0 bases at V and 0 bases at J, with 8 bases between. Germline loops: CDR1 DFQATT, CDR2 SNEGSKA (reference sequence). The CDR3 is 14 amino acids. In DNA form, the CDR3 reads TGCAGTGCTAGAGATTACAGGGCTAACTATGGCTACACCTTC. The encoded protein is CSARDYRANYGYTF.

This clonotype was seen a handful of times. The chain is built from TRBV20-1 and TRBJ2-5, with a tentative D call TRBD1 (5 bases). Germline CDR1 reads DFQATT; CDR2 reads SNEGSKA (reference sequence). V shed 5 bases and J shed 3 bases, with 10 bases lying between them. The CDR3 extends over 12 amino acids. As DNA, the CDR3 is TGCAGTGCTCAGAGACAGAAAGAGACCCAGTACTTC. This codes for CSAQRQKETQYF.

The gene calls are TRBV3-1 and TRBJ2-1, with D possibly being TRBD2 (6 bases). V was clipped by 3 bases and J by 8 bases, with 11 bases between them. CDR1 LGHDT and CDR2 YNNKEL come from the germline V gene (reference sequence). This CDR3 spans 13 amino acids. The CDR3 spells CASSQLARDEQFF. In DNA, the CDR3 is TGTGCCAGCAGCCAGCTAGCGAGAGATGAGCAGTTCTTC.